This TCR beta chain was identified in a study of blood T cells in healthy people across ages. Study-level findings and limits: A conclusive naive versus antigen-experienced comparison was prevented by the unsorted PBMCs. Older age coincided with a roughly linear decline in TCR beta diversity per million T cells.

Note on this clonotype: Its antigen is not known.

V dropped 8 bases and J dropped 7 bases, with 18 bases sitting between them. CDR1 SGHDN and CDR2 FVKESK come from the germline V gene. The CDR3 loop spans 13 amino acids. Next came a second PCR, run for about 6 to 12 cycles, which used a sample-barcoded 5' primer along with a J-beta primer mix. TCRdb fed the 5' RACE reads into MiXCR, producing one record per CDR3 protein. The sample contains about 730,000 distinct CDR3 sequences, roughly 44% of which appear only once. The rearrangement uses TRBV14 and TRBJ2-7; D might be TRBD2 (6 bases). The sample was blood. This TCR was recovered from a woman aged 60 to 75 in good health. For the CDR3, the DNA is TGTGCCAGCTGCACCTATCTAGCGAGAGAGCAGTACTTC. It translates to CASCTYLAREQYF.